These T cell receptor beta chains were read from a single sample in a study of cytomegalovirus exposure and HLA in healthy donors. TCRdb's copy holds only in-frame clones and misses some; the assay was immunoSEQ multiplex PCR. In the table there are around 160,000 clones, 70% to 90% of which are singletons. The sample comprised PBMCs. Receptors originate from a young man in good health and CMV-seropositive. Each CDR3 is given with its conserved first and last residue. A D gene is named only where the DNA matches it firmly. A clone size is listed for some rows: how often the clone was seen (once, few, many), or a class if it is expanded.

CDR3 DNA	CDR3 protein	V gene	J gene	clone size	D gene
TGTGCCAGCAGCTCGGGACAGGGGGCTCTTAACTATGGCTACACCTTC	CASSSGQGALNYGYTF	TRBV5-5	TRBJ1-2	.	TRBD1
TGTGCCAGCAGTTCCATACTAGCGGGGGACCGCGTACAGTACTTC	CASSSILAGDRVQYF	TRBV27	TRBJ2-7	.	TRBD2
TGCGCCATTACCGGGACTAGCGGGGGGGCCCCCCTTCCCACAGATACGCAGTATTTT	CAITGTSGGAPLPTDTQYF	TRBV10-2	TRBJ2-3	.	TRBD2
TGCGCCAGCAGCCAAGAAGGGGTGGTCTACAATGAGCAGTTCTTC	CASSQEGVVYNEQFF	TRBV4-3	TRBJ2-1	.	.
TGTGCCAGCAGCCCCTTAGGGGGGACAGGGTACAATGAGCAGTTCTTC	CASSPLGGTGYNEQFF	TRBV11-2	TRBJ2-1	.	TRBD1
TGTGCCAGCAGTTACGACTATTCCGTCAGATTGGAGCAGTACTTC	CASSYDYSVRLEQYF	TRBV6-5	TRBJ2-7	once	.
TGCGCCAGCAGCTTCCGCGGGGGGGGTTCAGAGACCCAGTACTTC	CASSFRGGGSETQYF	TRBV5-1	TRBJ2-5	once	TRBD2
TGTGCCAGCAGCGTCAGCGGGGCAAGAGATACGCAGTATTTT	CASSVSGARDTQYF	TRBV9	TRBJ2-3	.	TRBD2
TGTGCCAGCAACGACAGGGGGCGGGTCTCTGGGGCCAACGTCCTGACTTTC	CASNDRGRVSGANVLTF	TRBV5-4	TRBJ2-6	.	TRBD1
TGCGCCAGCAGTGAACAGCAGGGGACTGAAGCTTTCTTT	CASSEQQGTEAFF	TRBV10-1	TRBJ1-1	once	.
TGTGCCAGCAGTGAAACCAGGGAGGGGTACGAAGCTTTCTTT	CASSETREGYEAFF	TRBV2	TRBJ1-1	.	.
TGTGCCAGTAGAAGACCAGGGGGCTACTATGGCTACACCTTC	CASRRPGGYYGYTF	TRBV19	TRBJ1-2	.	TRBD1
TGTGCCAGTAGTATGGTATCCACAGGGAACACTGAAGCTTTCTTT	CASSMVSTGNTEAFF	TRBV19	TRBJ1-1	.	.
TGTGCCAGCAGCTTAGCTGGGGGCCTCTCCTACGAGCAGTACTTC	CASSLAGGLSYEQYF	TRBV2	TRBJ2-7	.	.
TGCGCCAGCAGCTCTCAGGGGGATTATGGCTACACCTTC	CASSSQGDYGYTF	TRBV5-1	TRBJ1-2	once	TRBD1
TGTGCCAGCAGCAGACAGGGAAATGTCTGGGCCAACGTCCTGACTTTC	CASSRQGNVWANVLTF	TRBV7-2	TRBJ2-6	once	TRBD1
TGCGCCAGCAGTCCTAGCGGACTAACCTACGAGCAGTACTTC	CASSPSGLTYEQYF	TRBV5-1	TRBJ2-7	.	TRBD2
TGTGCCAGTATGGTAGCGGGGGGGATGAATGAGCAGTTCTTC	CASMVAGGMNEQFF	TRBV19	TRBJ2-1	.	TRBD2
TGTGCCAGTAGGCGCCGGGACCGGGAGTTAGACGGCTACACCTTC	CASRRRDRELDGYTF	TRBV19	TRBJ1-2	.	.
TGTGCCAGCAGCCCCAGCGGGGGGGCTTACGAGCAGTACTTC	CASSPSGGAYEQYF	TRBV13	TRBJ2-7	.	TRBD2
TGTGCCAGCAGCTTAGCGCGGCGTCATTTGTTGGACACCATATATTTT	CASSLARRHLLDTIYF	TRBV7-9	TRBJ1-3	.	.
TGTGCCAGCAGTGAACAGGGGGCAAGTAGTTATGGCTACACCTTC	CASSEQGASSYGYTF	TRBV6-1	TRBJ1-2	.	TRBD1
TGCGCCAGCAGCTTGGTGGCCGCTAGCACAGATACGCAGTATTTT	CASSLVAASTDTQYF	TRBV5-1	TRBJ2-3	.	.
TGTGCCAGCAGTGGACAGAATAGCAATCAGCCCCAGCATTTT	CASSGQNSNQPQHF	TRBV2	TRBJ1-5	.	.
TGTGCCAGTAGTCCCCGGACAGGGCTTGAAGCTTTCTTT	CASSPRTGLEAFF	TRBV19	TRBJ1-1	.	TRBD1
TGTGCCAGTAGTACTCTCACTGGACTAGCGGGAGAGACCCAGTACTTC	CASSTLTGLAGETQYF	TRBV19	TRBJ2-5	.	TRBD2
TGTGCCAGCAGCCGCCGGGGATTTAATGAAAAACTGTTTTTT	CASSRRGFNEKLFF	TRBV5-6	TRBJ1-4	.	.
TGTGCCAGCAGCCCCGGGGCGGGGGGATGGGGTGGCTACACCTTC	CASSPGAGGWGGYTF	TRBV11-2	TRBJ1-2	.	.
TGTGCCAGCAGCTCCCAGGGAGGAAACACCATATATTTT	CASSSQGGNTIYF	TRBV5-8	TRBJ1-3	.	.
TGTGCCAGCAGCTTGGTGGGACAGGCATTCTATGGCTACACCTTC	CASSLVGQAFYGYTF	TRBV5-6	TRBJ1-2	few	TRBD1
TGTGCCAGCAGCCCCGCTAGGGGGGGCGGGGGGTACAAAAACATTCAGTACTTC	CASSPARGGGGYKNIQYF	TRBV7-2	TRBJ2-4	.	TRBD2
TGCAGCGTCCTGACCCGGGGGGCCCAGCATTTT	CSVLTRGAQHF	TRBV29-1	TRBJ1-5	.	.
TGCAGCGTTGAAGATCTTCACAGGGGAGGAGCTTTCTTT	CSVEDLHRGGAFF	TRBV29-1	TRBJ1-1	.	TRBD1
TGTGCCAGCAGCTCGACAGGGGGCGCAGCAGATACGCAGTATTTT	CASSSTGGAADTQYF	TRBV7-8	TRBJ2-3	.	TRBD1
TGCGCCAGCAGCCAAGATCTAGCGGGGGGGACGAGCACAGATACGCAGTATTTT	CASSQDLAGGTSTDTQYF	TRBV4-3	TRBJ2-3	.	TRBD2
TGTGCCAGCAGCCCTATGGGCACAGGGACCGGGGAGCTGTTTTTT	CASSPMGTGTGELFF	TRBV7-9	TRBJ2-2	.	.
TGCAGTGCTAGAGATCGGGGGCCCCAGCATTTT	CSARDRGPQHF	TRBV20-1	TRBJ1-5	.	.
TGTGCCAGCAGTCACCGGGACAGAGAGGAGACCCAGTACTTC	CASSHRDREETQYF	TRBV27	TRBJ2-5	few	TRBD1
TGTGCCAGCAGCTGGGGACAGGGGGCAGAGGGGGCGGGCTACGAGCAGTACTTC	CASSWGQGAEGAGYEQYF	TRBV7-2	TRBJ2-7	.	TRBD1
TGTGCCAGCAGTTTATACGGGTACGAGCAGTACTTC	CASSLYGYEQYF	TRBV28	TRBJ2-7	.	.
TGTGCCAGCAGTCACGGACAGGGGGTCAATCAGCCCCAGCATTTT	CASSHGQGVNQPQHF	TRBV6-5	TRBJ1-5	once	TRBD1
TGTGCCAGCAGCTTAAATCAGGGGCGCGACTATGGCTACACCTTC	CASSLNQGRDYGYTF	TRBV7-8	TRBJ1-2	.	.
TGTGCCAGCAGCCAACAGGGAAATCCTCATAATTCACCCCTCCACTTT	CASSQQGNPHNSPLHF	TRBV5-4	TRBJ1-6	.	.
TGTGCCAGCAGCTTAAAGGGGTACCAAGAGACCCAGTACTTC	CASSLKGYQETQYF	TRBV7-3	TRBJ2-5	.	.
TGTGCCAGCAGCTTAACTCGGATTGGGACAACAAACACCGGGGAGCTGTTTTTT	CASSLTRIGTTNTGELFF	TRBV7-3	TRBJ2-2	.	.
TGTGCCAGCAGCCCGGGAGGGTCTAGGTCACCCCTCCACTTT	CASSPGGSRSPLHF	TRBV13	TRBJ1-6	.	.
TGCGCCAGCAGCCATTATAGCAGGGTCGGGACCGGGGAGCTGTTTTTT	CASSHYSRVGTGELFF	TRBV4-3	TRBJ2-2	.	.
TGTGCCAGCAGAACAGGGGGGCGCACTGAAGCTTTCTTT	CASRTGGRTEAFF	TRBV5-4	TRBJ1-1	once	TRBD1
TGCGCCAGCAGCTTGGGAAAAGGACAGGGCCTAGGCGAGCAGTACTTC	CASSLGKGQGLGEQYF	TRBV5-1	TRBJ2-7	.	TRBD1
TGTGCCAGCAGCTTGGACAGGTCTTCACCCCTCCACTTT	CASSLDRSSPLHF	TRBV5-8	TRBJ1-6	.	.
TGTGCCAGCTCACCAAACGAGGGGGCGGACGGGGAGCTGTTTTTT	CASSPNEGADGELFF	TRBV18	TRBJ2-2	.	TRBD1